This T cell receptor beta chain was obtained from a study of T cell responses to AZD1222 COVID-19 vaccine. TCRdb's table, derived via immunoSEQ multiplex PCR, lists solely in-frame clones and lacks some. The top ten hold roughly 2% of the sample, which has approximately 150,000 clones, approximately 91% seen once. V lost 3 bases and J lost 4; bases outside the gene matches: 7. This CDR3 has 15 residues. The germline CDR1 and CDR2 sequences are KGHSH and LQKENI. The receptor's source is an adult who received the AZD1222 COVID-19 vaccine. The chain uses TRBV18 and TRBJ2-5; 8 nucleotides match TRBD1. Source: peripheral blood, taken 28 days after the second AZD1222 dose. The CDR3 sequence is CASSPRQGLGETQYF. The CDR3 DNA sequence: TGTGCCAGCTCACCCCGACAGGGGCTGGGAGAGACCCAGTACTTC. Complete variable domain (other parts from reference TRBV18 and TRBJ2-5): NAGVMQNPRHLVRRRGQEARLRCSPMKGHSHVYWYRQLPEEGLKFMVYLQKENIIDESGMPKERFSAEFPKEGPSILRIQQVVRGDSAAYFCASSPRQGLGETQYFGPGTRLLVL.